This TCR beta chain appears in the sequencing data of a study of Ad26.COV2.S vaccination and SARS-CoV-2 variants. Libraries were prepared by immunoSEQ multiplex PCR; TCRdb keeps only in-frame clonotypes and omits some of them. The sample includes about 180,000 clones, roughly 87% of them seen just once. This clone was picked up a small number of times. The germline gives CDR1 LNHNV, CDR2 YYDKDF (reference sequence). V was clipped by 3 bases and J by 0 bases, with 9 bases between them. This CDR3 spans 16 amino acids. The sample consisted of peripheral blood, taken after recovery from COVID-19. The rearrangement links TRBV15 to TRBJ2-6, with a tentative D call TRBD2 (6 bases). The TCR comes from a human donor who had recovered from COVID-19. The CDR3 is CATSRGGSSGANVLTF. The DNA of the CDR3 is TGTGCCACCAGCAGGGGAGGTAGCTCTGGGGCCAACGTCCTGACTTTC.